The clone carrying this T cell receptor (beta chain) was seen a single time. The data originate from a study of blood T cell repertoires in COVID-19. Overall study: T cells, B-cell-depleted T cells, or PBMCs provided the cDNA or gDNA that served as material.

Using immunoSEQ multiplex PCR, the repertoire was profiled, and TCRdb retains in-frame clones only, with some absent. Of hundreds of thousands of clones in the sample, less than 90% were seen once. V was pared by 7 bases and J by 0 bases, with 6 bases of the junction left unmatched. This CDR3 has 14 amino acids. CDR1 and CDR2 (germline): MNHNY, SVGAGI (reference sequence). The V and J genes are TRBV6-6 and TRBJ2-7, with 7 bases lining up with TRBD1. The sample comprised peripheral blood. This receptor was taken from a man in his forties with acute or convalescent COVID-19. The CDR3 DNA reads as TGTGCCAGCACCGGGGACAGTAGCTCCTACGAGCAGTACTTC. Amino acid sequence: CASTGDSSSYEQYF.